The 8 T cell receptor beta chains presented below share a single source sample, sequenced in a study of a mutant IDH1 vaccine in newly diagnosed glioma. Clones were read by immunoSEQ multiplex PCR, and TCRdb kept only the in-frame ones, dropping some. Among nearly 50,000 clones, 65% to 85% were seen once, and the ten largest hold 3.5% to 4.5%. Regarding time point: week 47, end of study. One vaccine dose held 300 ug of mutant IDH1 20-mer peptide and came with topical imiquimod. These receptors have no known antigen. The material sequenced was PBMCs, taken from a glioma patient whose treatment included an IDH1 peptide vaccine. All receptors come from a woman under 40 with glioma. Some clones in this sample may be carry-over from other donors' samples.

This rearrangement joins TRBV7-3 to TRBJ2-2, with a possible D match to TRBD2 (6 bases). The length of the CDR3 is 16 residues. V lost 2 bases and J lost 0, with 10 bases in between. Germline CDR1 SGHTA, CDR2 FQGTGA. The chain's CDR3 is CASSLRGTANTGELFF. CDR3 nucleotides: TGTGCCAGCAGCTTACGCGGGACCGCGAACACCGGGGAGCTGTTTTTT.

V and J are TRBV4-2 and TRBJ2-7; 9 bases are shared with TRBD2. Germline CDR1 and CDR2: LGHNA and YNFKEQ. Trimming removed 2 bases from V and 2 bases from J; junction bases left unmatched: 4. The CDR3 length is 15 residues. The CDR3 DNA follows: TGTGCCAGCAGCCAATACCTAGCGGGGACCTACGAGCAGTACTTC. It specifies CASSQYLAGTYEQYF.

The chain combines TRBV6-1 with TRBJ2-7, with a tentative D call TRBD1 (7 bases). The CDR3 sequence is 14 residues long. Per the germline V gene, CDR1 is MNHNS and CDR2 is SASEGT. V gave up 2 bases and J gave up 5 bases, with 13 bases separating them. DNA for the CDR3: TGTGCCAGCAGTGAACCAGGGGGGACAGACGAGCAGTACTTC. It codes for CASSEPGGTDEQYF.

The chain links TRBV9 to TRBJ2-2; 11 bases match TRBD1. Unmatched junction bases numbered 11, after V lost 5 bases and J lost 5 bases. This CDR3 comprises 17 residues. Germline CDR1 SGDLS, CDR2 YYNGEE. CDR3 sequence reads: CASSEPPGTGGTGELFF. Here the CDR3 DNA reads TGTGCCAGCAGTGAGCCCCCCGGGACAGGGGGAACCGGGGAGCTGTTTTTT.

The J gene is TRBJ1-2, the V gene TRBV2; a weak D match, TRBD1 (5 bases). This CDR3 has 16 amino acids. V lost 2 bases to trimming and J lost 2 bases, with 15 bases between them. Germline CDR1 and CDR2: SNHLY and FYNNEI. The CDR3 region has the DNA TGTGCCAGCAGTGAAAAGGCTCCGGGGCCCAACTATGGCTACACCTTC. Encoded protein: CASSEKAPGPNYGYTF.

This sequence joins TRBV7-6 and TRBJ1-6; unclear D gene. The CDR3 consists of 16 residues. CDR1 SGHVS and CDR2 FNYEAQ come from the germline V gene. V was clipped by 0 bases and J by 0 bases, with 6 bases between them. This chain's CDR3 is CASSLAVSSYNSPLHF. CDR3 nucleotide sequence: TGTGCCAGCAGCTTAGCGGTTAGCTCCTATAATTCACCCCTCCACTTT. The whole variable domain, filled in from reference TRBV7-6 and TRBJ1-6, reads GAGVSQSPRYKVTKRGQDVALRCDPISGHVSLYWYRQALGQGPEFLTYFNYEAQQDKSGLPNDRFSAERPEGSISTLTIQRTEQRDSAMYRCASSLAVSSYNSPLHFGNGTRLTVT.

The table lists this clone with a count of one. CDR3 region: CASSATGGAFEKLFF. CDR3 coding DNA: TGTGCCAGCAGTGCGACAGGGGGGGCCTTTGAAAAACTGTTTTTT. V usage is TRBV6-1 and J usage is TRBJ1-4; 9 bases are shared with TRBD1. J was trimmed by 7 bases and V by 4 bases; bases with no gene match: 7. Germline-derived CDR1 and CDR2 are MNHNS and SASEGT. The CDR3 has 15 residues.

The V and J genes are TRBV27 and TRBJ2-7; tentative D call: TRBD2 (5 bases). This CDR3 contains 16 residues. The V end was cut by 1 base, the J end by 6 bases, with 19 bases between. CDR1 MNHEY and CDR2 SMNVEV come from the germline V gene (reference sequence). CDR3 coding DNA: TGTGCCAGCAGTTTATACCTCCGGGGTAGACTATCCGAGCAGTACTTC. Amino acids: CASSLYLRGRLSEQYF.